This T cell receptor beta chain appears in the sequencing data of a study of cytomegalovirus exposure and HLA in healthy donors. Background on the study: Genotyping showed approximately 81% of hundreds of donors falling in the Caucasian-associated ancestry cluster.

PCR involved 60 Vbeta and 13 Jbeta primers. Per the original data handling: There were about 86 million unique TCR beta chains by a later count, and approximately 10 million of them were shared. Libraries were prepared by immunoSEQ multiplex PCR; TCRdb keeps only in-frame clonotypes and omits some of them. From that table come the V and J calls and clone size; the DNA was used to work out D and trimming. The sample yields about 210,000 clones, over 80% seen once. This CDR3 comprises 15 residues. Germline-derived CDR1 and CDR2 are SGHRS and YFSETQ. V was clipped by 1 base and J by 4 bases, with 14 bases between them. This clone has more than one count but fewer than ten. Its antigen is unknown. Study conclusions and caveats: The listing of 150 to 200 TCR beta chains classed them as cytomegalovirus-associated. Later on, an analysis tied 18,000 or so TCR beta sequences to HLA alleles at 0.05 false discovery rate.

Sequencing used PBMCs. The sequence derives from a man aged 35 to 55 in good health and CMV-seropositive. The genes are TRBV5-1 and TRBJ1-1, with D perhaps TRBD1 (5 bases). CDR3 in amino acids: CASSLNAGSSTEAFF. The CDR3 bases are TGCGCCAGCAGCTTGAACGCAGGGTCGAGCACTGAAGCTTTCTTT.